This passage covers 7 T cell receptor beta chains from one sample sequenced in a study of shared clonotypes between healthy human individuals (dated by TCRdb to 2018 to 2020). Receptors were amplified or captured by the immunoSEQ multiplex PCR assay. TCRdb holds this immuneACCESS table with in-frame rearrangements only. Some clones are missing; in checked studies, unresolved V genes explain under half, and the rest has no known cause. For this sample the table gives fewer than 500,000 clones, of which 60% to 80% were detected only once. The ten biggest clones cover around 13% of the sample. Sequenced input: PBMCs. The receptors stem from a woman aged 40 to 50 in good health. Some clones in this sample may be carry-over from other donors' samples.

The chain employs TRBV11-2 and TRBJ2-2; 7 bases match TRBD2. The germline V gene has CDR1 SGHAT and CDR2 FQNNGV. The CDR3 runs to 14 residues. After removal of 6 bases from V and 7 bases from J, the junction contained 8 bases not matched to a gene. The CDR3 sequence is CASRMASGIGELFF. DNA for the CDR3: TGTGCCAGCAGGATGGCTAGCGGAATCGGGGAGCTGTTTTTT. Complete variable domain (other parts from reference TRBV11-2 and TRBJ2-2): EAGVAQSPRYKIIEKRQSVAFWCNPISGHATLYWYQQILGQGPKLLIQFQNNGVVDDSQLPKDRFSAERLKGVDSTLKIQPAKLEDSAVYLCASRMASGIGELFFGEGSRLTVL.

This clone was seen just once. V is TRBV6-1 and J is TRBJ2-7, with D possibly called TRBD1 or TRBD2 (5 bases each). The V end lost 1 base, the J end lost 4 bases, and 14 bases lay between the germline ends. CDR3 length: 15 residues. Looked up from germline, CDR1 is MNHNS and CDR2 is SASEGT. The chain's CDR3 is CASSEVGDSRYEQYF. In nucleotides, the CDR3 is TGTGCCAGCAGTGAAGTGGGGGATAGCCGATACGAGCAGTACTTC.

The chain carries TRBV15 and TRBJ2-1, with 7 bases aligning to TRBD1. This CDR3 spans 14 amino acids. V was clipped by 4 bases and J by 4 bases; unmatched bases: 4. From germline, CDR1 is LNHNV and CDR2 YYDKDF (reference sequence). The chain's CDR3 is CATSTDRAYNEQFF. For the CDR3, the DNA is TGTGCCACCAGCACCGACAGGGCGTACAATGAGCAGTTCTTC.

This clone is a singleton in its sample. The chain is built from TRBV7-2 and TRBJ2-7; 7 bases align to TRBD1. This CDR3 is built from 14 residues. V gave up 5 bases and J gave up 1 base; unmatched junction bases: 5. In germline, CDR1 is SGHTA, CDR2 FQGNSA. CDR3 region: CASSPDRVSYEQYF. CDR3 coding DNA: TGTGCCAGCAGCCCTGACAGGGTATCCTACGAGCAGTACTTC.

The chain recombines TRBV4-1 with TRBJ2-5; D ambiguous. The end of the DNA aligns better with TRBJ2-7, so the J call may be wrong. Per the germline V gene, CDR1 is MGHRA and CDR2 is YSYEKL. The CDR3 spans 16 residues. CDR3 nucleotides: TGCGCCAGCAGCCAAGAAGAAGGGCAGTCCGCCTACGAGCAGTACTTC. As protein: CASSQEEGQSAYEQYF.

The chain recombines TRBV7-2 with TRBJ2-5; D is ambiguous. The assigned J gene may be wrong: the sequence end matches TRBJ2-7 better. This CDR3 is built from 15 residues. Germline CDR1 is SGHTA and CDR2 is FQGNSA. The CDR3 loop is CASSLVPGLAYEQYF. CDR3 nucleotide sequence: TGTGCCAGCAGCTTAGTCCCGGGCTTAGCCTACGAGCAGTACTTC.

The rearrangement joins TRBV5-4 to TRBJ2-1; 9 bases match TRBD1. V gave up 0 bases and J gave up 8 bases; unmatched junction bases: 6. The V gene's germline CDR1 is SGHNT and CDR2 YYREEE (reference sequence). This CDR3 is 15 amino acids long. The CDR3 nucleotides read TGTGCCAGCAGCTTGGGCACAGGGGGCGGGGATGAGCAGTTCTTC. This sequence encodes CASSLGTGGGDEQFF.